This T cell receptor beta chain was sequenced for a study of blood T cells in healthy people across ages (dated by TCRdb to about 2015). Background on the whole study: Template switching captured roughly one uniquely barcoded TCR beta cDNA molecule per two T cells in model experiments. Age-related changes in TCR beta repertoire diversity were measured in the study by deep sequencing normalized with unique cDNA molecular identifiers. Four age groups were formed from the donors: young (average approximately 15 years), middle-aged (approximately 39), aged (62) and long-lived (about 75). To avoid experimental bias, donors of different ages were distributed randomly across sequencing lanes. For two donors (one aged 18 to 29 and one aged 80 or older), the study analyzed two additional independent replicas of 1 million unique cDNA reads from the same blood draw.

Libraries were built with 5' RACE. Data came from an Illumina HiSeq 2500. A second PCR of 7 to 11 cycles was run with a J-beta primer mix and a sample-barcoded 5' primer. Each TCR beta cDNA molecule received a unique molecular identifier from a template-switch 5' adaptor carrying 12 random nucleotides. Each sample yielded at least 3 million CDR3-containing paired-end reads. All of the RNA was converted into first-strand cDNA using the Mint cDNA synthesis kit, with a TRBC-specific oligonucleotide serving as the primer. Following uracil-DNA glycosylase treatment, a first 18-cycle PCR with universal primers M1SS and BC2_uni_R was performed on all cDNA. Turning to the authors' computational methods: Each sample was normalized by randomly selecting 1 million high-quality reads, each carrying a distinct molecular identifier. Reads with shared molecular identifiers were discarded instead of being binned into consensus sequences. CDR3 identification, clonotype clustering and error correction used MiTCR with a Q25 quality threshold and the strictest error-elimination algorithm. A nonparametric unseen species model using Euler transformation provided a lower-bound estimate of total TCR beta diversity. TCRdb trimmed public reads at Q25 via fastp, called clones via MiXCR and kept in-frame beta chains. Identical CDR3 protein sequences are pooled into one entry, listed with their most common genes and DNA. These V and J calls derive from TCRdb rather than the authors' analysis. The table for this sample lists about 1.1 million distinct CDR3 sequences; roughly two fifths of them were counted only once. The ten largest clones take up about 12% of the sample.

From the cysteine up to the phenylalanine, the CDR3 has a length of 15 residues. The read is trimmed to its CDR3 DNA, 45 bases read in frame from base 1. Based on the germline V gene (reference sequence), the CDR1 and CDR2 sequences are SEHNR and FQNEAQ. V is cut by 5 bases and J by 6 bases, and the space between the germline ends is 17 bases. Regarding this clonotype: The antigen this receptor binds is unknown. Base qualities were left out, and no much larger clone turns up one base away.

The donors were around 39 Caucasian individuals from Russia, aged roughly 6 to 100 years, who were systemically healthy. Around 9.7 milliliters of peripheral blood were collected from each donor into EDTA-treated Vacutainer tubes. Ficoll-Paque density-gradient centrifugation was used to isolate PBMCs, with at least 6 million per sample. Trizol reagent was used to extract total RNA from the PBMCs, yielding at least 6 micrograms per sample. The percentages of naive CD45RAhigh/CD27high T cells were determined by flow cytometry on a PBMC aliquot from every donor. Overall results and qualifications from the work: Observed TCR beta diversity per million T cells fell roughly linearly with age, and a significant reduction was already apparent by age around 40. Conclusive comparison of naive and antigen-experienced compartments was prevented by the profiling of bulk unsorted PBMCs. Compared with the aged group, the long-lived group had more naive CD4+ T cells, fewer expanded clones and increased TCR diversity, suggesting age selection. Estimates of total diversity based on one million sequenced T cells were considered lower bounds and underestimates. Observed TCR beta diversity correlated strongly with the percentage of naive T cells measured by flow cytometry. The CMV infection status of donors was not known, potentially confounding age-related changes in expanded clonotypes.

The V gene is TRBV7-9 and the J gene is TRBJ2-1; a tentative D call is TRBD2 (6 bases match). The sequence was collected from a man between 18 and 35 years old in good health. Source material: blood. The nucleotides read TGTGCCAGCAGCCTGCCGGGACTGAAATTCAATGAGCAGTTCTTC. This gives the protein CASSLPGLKFNEQFF. This CDR3, with the reference TRBV7-9 and TRBJ2-1 proteins standing in past its ends, gives the full variable domain DTGVSQNPRHKITKRGQNVTFRCDPISEHNRLYWYRQTLGQGPEFLTYFQNEAQLEKSRLLSDRFSAERPKGSFSTLEIQRTEQGDSAMYLCASSLPGLKFNEQFFGPGTRLTVL.